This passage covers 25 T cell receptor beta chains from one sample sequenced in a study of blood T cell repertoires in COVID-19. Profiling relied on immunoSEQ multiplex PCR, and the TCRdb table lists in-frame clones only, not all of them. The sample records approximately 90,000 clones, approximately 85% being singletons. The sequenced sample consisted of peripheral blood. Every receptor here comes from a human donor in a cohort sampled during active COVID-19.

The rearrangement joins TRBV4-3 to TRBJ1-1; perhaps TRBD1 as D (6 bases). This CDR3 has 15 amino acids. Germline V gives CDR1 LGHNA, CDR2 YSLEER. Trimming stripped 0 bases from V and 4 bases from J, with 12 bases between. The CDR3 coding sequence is TGCGCCAGCAGCCAAGAAGGCAGGGGACCCACTGAAGCTTTCTTT. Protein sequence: CASSQEGRGPTEAFF.

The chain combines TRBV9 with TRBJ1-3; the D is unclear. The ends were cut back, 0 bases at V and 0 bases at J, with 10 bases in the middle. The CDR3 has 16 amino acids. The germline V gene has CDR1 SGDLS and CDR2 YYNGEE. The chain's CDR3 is CASSVEIASSGNTIYF. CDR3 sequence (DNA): TGTGCCAGCAGCGTAGAGATCGCTAGCTCTGGAAACACCATATATTTT.

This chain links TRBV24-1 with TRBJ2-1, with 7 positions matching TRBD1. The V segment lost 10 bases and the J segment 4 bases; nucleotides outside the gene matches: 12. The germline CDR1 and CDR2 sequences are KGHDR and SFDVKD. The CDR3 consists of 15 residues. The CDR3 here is CATKPGTDIYNEQFF. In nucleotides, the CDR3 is TGTGCCACAAAACCGGGGACAGATATTTACAATGAGCAGTTCTTC.

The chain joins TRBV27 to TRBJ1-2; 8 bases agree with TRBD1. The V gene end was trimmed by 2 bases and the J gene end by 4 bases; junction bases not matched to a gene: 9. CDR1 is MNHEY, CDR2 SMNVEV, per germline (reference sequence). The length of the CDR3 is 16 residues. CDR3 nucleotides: TGTGCCAGCAGTTTAAATAGCGTGGGGACAGGCTATGGCTACACCTTC. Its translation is CASSLNSVGTGYGYTF.

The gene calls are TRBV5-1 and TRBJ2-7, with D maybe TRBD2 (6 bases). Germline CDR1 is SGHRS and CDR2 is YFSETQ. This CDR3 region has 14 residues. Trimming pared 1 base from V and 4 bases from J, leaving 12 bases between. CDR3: CASSLTGEVYEQYF. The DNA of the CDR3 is TGCGCCAGCAGCTTGACGGGAGAGGTTTACGAGCAGTACTTC. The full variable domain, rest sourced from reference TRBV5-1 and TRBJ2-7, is KAGVTQTPRYLIKTRGQQVTLSCSPISGHRSVSWYQQTPGQGLQFLFEYFSETQRNKGNFPGRFSGRQFSNSRSEMNVSTLELGDSALYLCASSLTGEVYEQYFGPGTRLTVT.

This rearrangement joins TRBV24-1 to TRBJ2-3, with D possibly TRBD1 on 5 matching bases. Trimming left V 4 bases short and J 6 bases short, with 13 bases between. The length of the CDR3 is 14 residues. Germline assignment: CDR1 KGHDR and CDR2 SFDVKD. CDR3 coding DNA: TGTGCCACCAGTGAGGGCAGGGTGATGGATACGCAGTATTTT. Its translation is CATSEGRVMDTQYF.

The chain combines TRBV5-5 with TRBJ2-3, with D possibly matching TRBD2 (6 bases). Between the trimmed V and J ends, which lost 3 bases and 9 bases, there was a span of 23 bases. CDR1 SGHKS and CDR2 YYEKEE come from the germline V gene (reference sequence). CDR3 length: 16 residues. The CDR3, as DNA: TGTGCCAGCAGCTCCTACCCAGCAGTCCCGGGGGAGACGCAGTATTTT. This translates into CASSSYPAVPGETQYF.

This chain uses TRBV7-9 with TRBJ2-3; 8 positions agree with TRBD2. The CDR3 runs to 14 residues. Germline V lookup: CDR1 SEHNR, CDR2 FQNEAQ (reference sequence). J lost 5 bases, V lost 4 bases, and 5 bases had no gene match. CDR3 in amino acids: CASSSGTSQDTQYF. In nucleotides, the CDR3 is TGTGCCAGCAGCTCAGGGACTAGTCAAGATACGCAGTATTTT.

CDR3 sequence (DNA): TGTGCCAGCAGTGAATATTCAGGGGTGAAAAACATTCAGTACTTC. This encodes CASSEYSGVKNIQYF. The chain combines TRBV25-1 with TRBJ2-4; D possibly corresponds to TRBD1 (6 bases). CDR3 length: 15 amino acids. Germline V gene lookup returns CDR1 MGHDK and CDR2 SYGVNS. V lost 0 bases and J 4 bases, leaving 10 bases between the germline ends.

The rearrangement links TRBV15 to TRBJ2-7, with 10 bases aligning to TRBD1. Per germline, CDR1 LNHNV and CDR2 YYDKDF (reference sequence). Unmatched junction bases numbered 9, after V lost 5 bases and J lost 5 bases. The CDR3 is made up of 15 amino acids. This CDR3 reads CATSRMTGGQDEQYF. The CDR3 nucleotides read TGTGCCACCAGCCGCATGACAGGGGGCCAGGACGAGCAGTACTTC. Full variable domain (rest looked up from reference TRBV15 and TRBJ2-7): DAMVIQNPRYQVTQFGKPVTLSCSQTLNHNVMYWYQQKSSQAPKLLFHYYDKDFNNEADTPDNFQSRRPNTSFCFLDIRSPGLGDTAMYLCATSRMTGGQDEQYFGPGTRLTVT.

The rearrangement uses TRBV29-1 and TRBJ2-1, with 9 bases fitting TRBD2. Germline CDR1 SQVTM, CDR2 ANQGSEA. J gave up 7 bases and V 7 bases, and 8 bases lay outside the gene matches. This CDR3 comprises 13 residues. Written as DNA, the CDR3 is TGCAGCGCGGTAGCGGGAGTAGATAATGAGCAGTTCTTC. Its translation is CSAVAGVDNEQFF.

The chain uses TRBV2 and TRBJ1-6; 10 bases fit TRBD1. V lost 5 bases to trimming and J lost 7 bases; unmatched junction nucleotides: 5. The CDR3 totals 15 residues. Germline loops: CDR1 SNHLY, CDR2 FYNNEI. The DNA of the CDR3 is TGTGCCAGCAGTCCCCGGACAGGGGGAAATTCACCCCTCCACTTT. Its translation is CASSPRTGGNSPLHF.

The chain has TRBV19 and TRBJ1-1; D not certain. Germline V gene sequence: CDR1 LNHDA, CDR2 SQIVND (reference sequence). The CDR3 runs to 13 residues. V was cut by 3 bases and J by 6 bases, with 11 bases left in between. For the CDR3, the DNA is TGTGCCAGTAGTATCACCGCGTTACCTGAAGCTTTCTTT. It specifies CASSITALPEAFF.

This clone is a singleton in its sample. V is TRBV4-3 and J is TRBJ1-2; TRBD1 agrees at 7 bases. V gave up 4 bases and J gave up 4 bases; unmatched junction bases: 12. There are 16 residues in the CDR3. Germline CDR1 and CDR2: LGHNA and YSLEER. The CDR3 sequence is CASSPSYRGRIYGYTF. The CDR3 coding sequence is TGCGCCAGCAGCCCCTCATACAGGGGCCGGATCTATGGCTACACCTTC.

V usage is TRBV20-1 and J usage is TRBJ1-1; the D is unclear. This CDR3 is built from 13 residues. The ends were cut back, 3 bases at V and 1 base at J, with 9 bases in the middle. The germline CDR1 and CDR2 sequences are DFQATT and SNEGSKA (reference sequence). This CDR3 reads CSASVRSNTEAFF. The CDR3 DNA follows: TGCAGTGCTAGTGTGAGGTCGAACACTGAAGCTTTCTTT.

Here the CDR3 DNA reads TGTGCCAGTAGGAACGCGAGAGGGGGGAACACTGAAGCTTTCTTT. Its protein product is CASRNARGGNTEAFF. The chain links TRBV19 to TRBJ1-1; maybe TRBD1 (6 bases). The CDR3 runs 15 residues. Germline V gives CDR1 LNHDA, CDR2 SQIVND (reference sequence). Trimming took off 6 bases at V and 1 base at J, with 15 bases between the two ends.

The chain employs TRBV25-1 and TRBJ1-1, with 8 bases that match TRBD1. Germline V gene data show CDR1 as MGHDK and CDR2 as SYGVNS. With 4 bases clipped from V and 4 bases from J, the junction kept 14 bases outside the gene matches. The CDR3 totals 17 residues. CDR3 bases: TGTGCCAGCAGTGGGGTGGCAGGGGGCGTGGGAGGCACTGAAGCTTTCTTT. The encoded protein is CASSGVAGGVGGTEAFF.

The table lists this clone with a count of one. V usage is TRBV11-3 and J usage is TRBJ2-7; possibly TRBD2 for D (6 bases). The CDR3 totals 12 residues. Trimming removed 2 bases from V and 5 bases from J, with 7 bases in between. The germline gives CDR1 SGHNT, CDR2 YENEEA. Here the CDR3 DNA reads TGTGCCAGCAGCTTATCGGGGGACGAGCAGTACTTC. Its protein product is CASSLSGDEQYF.

As DNA, the CDR3 is TGTGCCAGCAGCTCACCCACCGGGTCGTACCAAGAGACCCAGTACTTC. It translates to CASSSPTGSYQETQYF. This chain links TRBV11-3 with TRBJ2-5; D call uncertain. The V gene's germline CDR1 is SGHNT and CDR2 YENEEA. The germline V and J ends were trimmed by 4 bases and 0 bases, with 15 bases remaining between them. There are 16 residues in the CDR3.

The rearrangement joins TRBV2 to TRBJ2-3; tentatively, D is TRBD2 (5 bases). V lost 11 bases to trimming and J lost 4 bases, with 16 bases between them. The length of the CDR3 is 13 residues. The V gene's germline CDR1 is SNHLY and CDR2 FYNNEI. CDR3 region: CASYGSSPDTQYF. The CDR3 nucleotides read TGTGCCTCATATGGGAGCTCCCCAGATACGCAGTATTTT.

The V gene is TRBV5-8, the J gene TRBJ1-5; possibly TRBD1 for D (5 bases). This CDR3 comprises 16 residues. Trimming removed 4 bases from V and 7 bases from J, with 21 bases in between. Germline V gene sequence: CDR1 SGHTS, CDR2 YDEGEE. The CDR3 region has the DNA TGTGCCAGCAGCCGACATTGGGGGGGTGCCCCCCAGCCCCAGCATTTT. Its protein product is CASSRHWGGAPQPQHF.

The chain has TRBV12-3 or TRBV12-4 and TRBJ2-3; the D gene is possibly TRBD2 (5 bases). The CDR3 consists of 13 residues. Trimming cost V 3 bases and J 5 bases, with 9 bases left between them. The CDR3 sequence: CASSFLRVDTQYF. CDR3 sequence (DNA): TGTGCCAGCAGTTTTCTGAGGGTAGATACGCAGTATTTT.

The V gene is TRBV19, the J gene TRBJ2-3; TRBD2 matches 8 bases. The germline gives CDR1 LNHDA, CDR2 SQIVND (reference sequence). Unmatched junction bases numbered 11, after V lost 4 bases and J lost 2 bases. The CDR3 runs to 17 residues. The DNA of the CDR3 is TGTGCCAGTAGTACCTACGGGAGGGCAGAACCCACAGATACGCAGTATTTT. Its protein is CASSTYGRAEPTDTQYF.

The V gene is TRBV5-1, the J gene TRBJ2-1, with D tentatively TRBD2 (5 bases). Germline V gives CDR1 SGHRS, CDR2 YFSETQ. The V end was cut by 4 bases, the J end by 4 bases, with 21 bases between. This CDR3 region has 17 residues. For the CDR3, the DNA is TGCGCCAGCAGCCGATTTCGGGGAGCCCTAACTTACAATGAGCAGTTCTTC. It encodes CASSRFRGALTYNEQFF.

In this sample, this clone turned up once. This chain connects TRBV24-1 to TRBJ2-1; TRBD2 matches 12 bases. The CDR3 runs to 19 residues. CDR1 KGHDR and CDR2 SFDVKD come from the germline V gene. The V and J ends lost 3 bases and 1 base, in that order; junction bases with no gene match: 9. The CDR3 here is CATSDGASGRARSYNEQFF. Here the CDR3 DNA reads TGTGCCACCAGTGATGGGGCTAGCGGGAGGGCCCGGTCCTACAATGAGCAGTTCTTC.